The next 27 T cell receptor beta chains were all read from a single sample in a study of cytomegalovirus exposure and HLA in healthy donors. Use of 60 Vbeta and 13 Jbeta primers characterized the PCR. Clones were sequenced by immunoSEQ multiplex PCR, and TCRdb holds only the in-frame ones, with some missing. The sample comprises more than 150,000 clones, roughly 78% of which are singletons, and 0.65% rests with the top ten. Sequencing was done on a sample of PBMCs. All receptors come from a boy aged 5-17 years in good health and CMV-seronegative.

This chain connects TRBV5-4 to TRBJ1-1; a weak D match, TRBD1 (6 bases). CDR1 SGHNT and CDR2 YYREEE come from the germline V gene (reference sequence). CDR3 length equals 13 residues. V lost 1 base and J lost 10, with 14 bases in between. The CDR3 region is CASSLRGGGPAFF. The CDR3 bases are TGTGCCAGCAGCTTGAGGGGGGGCGGTCCAGCTTTCTTT. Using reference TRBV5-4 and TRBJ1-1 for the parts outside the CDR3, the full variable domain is ETGVTQSPTHLIKTRGQQVTLRCSSQSGHNTVSWYQQALGQGPQFIFQYYREEENGRGNFPPRFSGLQFPNYSSELNVNALELDDSALYLCASSLRGGGPAFFGQGTRLTVV.

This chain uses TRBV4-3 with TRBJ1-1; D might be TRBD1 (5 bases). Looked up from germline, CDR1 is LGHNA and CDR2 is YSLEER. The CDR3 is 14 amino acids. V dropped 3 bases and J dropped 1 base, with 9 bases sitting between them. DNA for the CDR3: TGCGCCAGCAGCCACTATGGACAGAACACTGAAGCTTTCTTT. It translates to CASSHYGQNTEAFF.

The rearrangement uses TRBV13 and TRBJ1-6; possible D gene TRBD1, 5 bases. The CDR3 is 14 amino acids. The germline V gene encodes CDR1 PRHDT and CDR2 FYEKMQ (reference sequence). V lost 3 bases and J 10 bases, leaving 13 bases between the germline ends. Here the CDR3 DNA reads TGTGCCAGCAGCTTTTCGCAGGGTGCATCACCCCTCCACTTT. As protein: CASSFSQGASPLHF.

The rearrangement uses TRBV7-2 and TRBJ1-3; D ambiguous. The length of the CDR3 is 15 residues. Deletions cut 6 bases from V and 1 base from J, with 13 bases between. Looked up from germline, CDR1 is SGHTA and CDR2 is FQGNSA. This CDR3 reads CASSIGRGSGNTIYF. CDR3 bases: TGTGCCAGCAGTATAGGCCGGGGATCTGGAAACACCATATATTTT. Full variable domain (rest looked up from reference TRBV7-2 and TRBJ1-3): GAGVSQSPSNKVTEKGKDVELRCDPISGHTALYWYRQSLGQGLEFLIYFQGNSAPDKSGLPSDRFSAERTGGSVSTLTIQRTQQEDSAVYLCASSIGRGSGNTIYFGEGSWLTVV.

DNA for the CDR3: TGCGCCAGCAGCCGGGGACAGGGTCCAACTGGAAACACCATATATTTT. Encoded protein: CASSRGQGPTGNTIYF. The genes are TRBV5-1 and TRBJ1-3; TRBD1 matches at 9 bases. Unmatched junction bases numbered 7, after V lost 4 bases and J lost 2 bases. Looked up from germline, CDR1 is SGHRS and CDR2 is YFSETQ. This CDR3 spans 16 amino acids.

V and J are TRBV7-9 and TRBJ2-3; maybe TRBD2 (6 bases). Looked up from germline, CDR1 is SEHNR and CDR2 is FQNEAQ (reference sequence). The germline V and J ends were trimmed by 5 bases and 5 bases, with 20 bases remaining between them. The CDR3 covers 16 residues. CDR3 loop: CASSLDWTKSRDTQYF. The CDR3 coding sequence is TGTGCCAGCAGCCTAGATTGGACTAAAAGTCGAGATACGCAGTATTTT.

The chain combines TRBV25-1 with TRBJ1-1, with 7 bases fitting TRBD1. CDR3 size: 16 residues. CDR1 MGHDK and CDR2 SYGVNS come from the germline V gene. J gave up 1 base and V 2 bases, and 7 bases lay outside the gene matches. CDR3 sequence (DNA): TGTGCCAGCAGTGAAGAAACAGGGGCTCCGAACACTGAAGCTTTCTTT. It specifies CASSEETGAPNTEAFF.

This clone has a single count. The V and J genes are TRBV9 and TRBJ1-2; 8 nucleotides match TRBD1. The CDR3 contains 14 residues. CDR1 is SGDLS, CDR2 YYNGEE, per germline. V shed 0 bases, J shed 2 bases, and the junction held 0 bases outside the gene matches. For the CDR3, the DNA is TGTGCCAGCAGCGTAGGGACAGGGAACTATGGCTACACCTTC. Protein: CASSVGTGNYGYTF.

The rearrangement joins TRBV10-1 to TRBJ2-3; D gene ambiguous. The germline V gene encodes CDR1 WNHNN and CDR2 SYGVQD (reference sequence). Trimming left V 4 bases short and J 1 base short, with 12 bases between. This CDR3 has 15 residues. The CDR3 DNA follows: TGCGCCAGCAGTGGCGGTAGCTCGGGCACAGATACGCAGTATTTT. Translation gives CASSGGSSGTDTQYF.

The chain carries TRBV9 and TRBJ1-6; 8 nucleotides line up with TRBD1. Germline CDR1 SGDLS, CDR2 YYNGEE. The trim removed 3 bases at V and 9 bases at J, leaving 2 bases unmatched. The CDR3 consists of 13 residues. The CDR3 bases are TGTGCCAGCAGCGGGACAGGGACTTCACCCCTCCACTTT. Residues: CASSGTGTSPLHF.

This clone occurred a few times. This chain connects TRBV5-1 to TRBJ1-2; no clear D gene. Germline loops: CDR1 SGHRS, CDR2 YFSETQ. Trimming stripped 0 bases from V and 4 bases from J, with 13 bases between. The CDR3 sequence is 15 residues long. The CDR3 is CASSLEPPVIYGYTF. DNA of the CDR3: TGCGCCAGCAGCTTGGAACCGCCAGTTATCTATGGCTACACCTTC.

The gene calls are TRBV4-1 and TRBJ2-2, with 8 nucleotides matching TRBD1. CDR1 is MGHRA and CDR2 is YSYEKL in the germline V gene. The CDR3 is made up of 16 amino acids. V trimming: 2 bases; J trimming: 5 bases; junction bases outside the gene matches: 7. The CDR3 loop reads CASSQYDRGLTGELFF. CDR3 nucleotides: TGCGCCAGCAGCCAATACGACAGGGGTTTGACCGGGGAGCTGTTTTTT.

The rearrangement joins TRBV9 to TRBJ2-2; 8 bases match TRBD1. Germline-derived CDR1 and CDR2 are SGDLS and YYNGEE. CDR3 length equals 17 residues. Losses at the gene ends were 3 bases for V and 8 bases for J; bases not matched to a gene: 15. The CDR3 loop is CASSENQGAIDLGELFF. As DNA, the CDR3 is TGTGCCAGCAGCGAGAACCAGGGGGCGATCGATTTGGGGGAGCTGTTTTTT.

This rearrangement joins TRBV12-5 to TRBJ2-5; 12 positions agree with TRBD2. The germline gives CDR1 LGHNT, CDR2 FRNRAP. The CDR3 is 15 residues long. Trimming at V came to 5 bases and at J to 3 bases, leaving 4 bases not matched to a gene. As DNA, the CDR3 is TGTGCTAGTGGTGGTAGACTAGCGGGGGAAGAGACCCAGTACTTC. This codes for CASGGRLAGEETQYF.

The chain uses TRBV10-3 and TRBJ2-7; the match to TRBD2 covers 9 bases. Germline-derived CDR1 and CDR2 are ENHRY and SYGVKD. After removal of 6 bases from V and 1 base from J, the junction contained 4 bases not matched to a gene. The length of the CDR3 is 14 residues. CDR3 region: CAIRAGGNSYEQYF. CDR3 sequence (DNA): TGTGCCATCAGGGCGGGAGGGAATTCCTACGAGCAGTACTTC.

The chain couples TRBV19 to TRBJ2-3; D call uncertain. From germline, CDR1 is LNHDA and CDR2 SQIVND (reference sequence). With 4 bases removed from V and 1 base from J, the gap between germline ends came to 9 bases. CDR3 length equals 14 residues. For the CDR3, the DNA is TGTGCCAGTAGTACAAGCACAGGCACAGATACGCAGTATTTT. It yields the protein CASSTSTGTDTQYF.

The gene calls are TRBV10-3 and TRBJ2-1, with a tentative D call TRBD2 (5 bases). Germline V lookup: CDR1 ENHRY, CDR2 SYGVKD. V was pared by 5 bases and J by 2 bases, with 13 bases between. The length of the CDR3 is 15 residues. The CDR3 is CAISPTSYPYNEQFF. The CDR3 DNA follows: TGTGCCATCAGTCCCACTAGTTATCCCTACAATGAGCAGTTCTTC.

DNA for the CDR3: TGTGCCAGCAGCCCGAGGACTAGCGGGGTTAACAATGAGCAGTTCTTC. Residues: CASSPRTSGVNNEQFF. The chain links TRBV7-9 to TRBJ2-1; 12 nucleotides line up with TRBD2. Germline values: CDR1 SEHNR, CDR2 FQNEAQ (reference sequence). CDR3 length: 16 amino acids. The trim removed 5 bases at V and 5 bases at J, leaving 7 bases unmatched.

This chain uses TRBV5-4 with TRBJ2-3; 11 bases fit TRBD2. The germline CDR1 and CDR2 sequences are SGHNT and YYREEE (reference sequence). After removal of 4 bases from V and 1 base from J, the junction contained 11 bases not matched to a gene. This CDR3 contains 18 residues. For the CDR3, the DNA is TGTGCCAGCAGCGGGGGCCTAGCGGGAGGCTATGGCACAGATACGCAGTATTTT. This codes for CASSGGLAGGYGTDTQYF.

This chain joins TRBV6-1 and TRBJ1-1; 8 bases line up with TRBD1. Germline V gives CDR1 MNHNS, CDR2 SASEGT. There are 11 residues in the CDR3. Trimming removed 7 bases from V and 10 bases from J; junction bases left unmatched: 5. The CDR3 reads CASINRGGAFF. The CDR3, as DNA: TGTGCCAGCATTAACAGGGGGGGAGCTTTCTTT.

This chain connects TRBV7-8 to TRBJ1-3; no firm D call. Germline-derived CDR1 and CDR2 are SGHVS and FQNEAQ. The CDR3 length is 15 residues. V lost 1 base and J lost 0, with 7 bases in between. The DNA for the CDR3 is TGTGCCAGCAGCTTAGTGCCGAGCTCTGGAAACACCATATATTTT. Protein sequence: CASSLVPSSGNTIYF.

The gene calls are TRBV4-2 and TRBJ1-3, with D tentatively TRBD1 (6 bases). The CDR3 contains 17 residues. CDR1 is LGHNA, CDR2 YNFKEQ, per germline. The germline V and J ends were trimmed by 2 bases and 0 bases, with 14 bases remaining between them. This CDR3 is CASSQQPGTNSGNTIYF. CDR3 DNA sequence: TGTGCCAGCAGCCAACAACCAGGGACAAACTCTGGAAACACCATATATTTT.

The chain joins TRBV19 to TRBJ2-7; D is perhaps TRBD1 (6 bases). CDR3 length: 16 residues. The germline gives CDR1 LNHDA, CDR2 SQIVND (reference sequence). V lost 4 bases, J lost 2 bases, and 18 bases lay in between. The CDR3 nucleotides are TGTGCCAGTAGTAAAATGACAGGCTATAGAACCTACGAGCAGTACTTC. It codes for CASSKMTGYRTYEQYF.

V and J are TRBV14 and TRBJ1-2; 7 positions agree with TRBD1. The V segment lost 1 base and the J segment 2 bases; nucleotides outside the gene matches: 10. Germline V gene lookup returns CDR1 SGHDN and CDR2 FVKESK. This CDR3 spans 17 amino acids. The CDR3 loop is CASSQGERGRRNYGYTF. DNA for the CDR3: TGTGCCAGCAGCCAAGGAGAAAGGGGGCGAAGGAACTATGGCTACACCTTC.

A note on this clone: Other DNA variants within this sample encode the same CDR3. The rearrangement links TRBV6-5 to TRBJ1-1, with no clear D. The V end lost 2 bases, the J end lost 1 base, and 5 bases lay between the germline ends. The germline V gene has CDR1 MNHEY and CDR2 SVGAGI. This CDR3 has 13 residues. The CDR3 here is CASSYGRNTEAFF. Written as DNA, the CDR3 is TGTGCCAGCAGTTACGGGCGGAACACTGAAGCTTTCTTT.

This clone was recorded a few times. CDR3: CASSPRDREGTEAFF. CDR3 coding DNA: TGTGCCAGCAGCCCTAGGGACAGGGAAGGCACTGAAGCTTTCTTT. The chain carries TRBV7-9 and TRBJ1-1; 9 bases line up with TRBD1. The CDR3 has 15 residues. Trimming cost V 5 bases and J 4 bases; bases outside gene matches: 8. Germline assignment: CDR1 SEHNR and CDR2 FQNEAQ (reference sequence).

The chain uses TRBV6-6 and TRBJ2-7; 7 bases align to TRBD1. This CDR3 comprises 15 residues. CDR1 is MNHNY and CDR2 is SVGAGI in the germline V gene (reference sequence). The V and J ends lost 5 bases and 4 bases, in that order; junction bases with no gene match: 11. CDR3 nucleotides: TGTGCCAGCAGTCACTTAGGGACAGAAAAGTACGAGCAGTACTTC. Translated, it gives CASSHLGTEKYEQYF.